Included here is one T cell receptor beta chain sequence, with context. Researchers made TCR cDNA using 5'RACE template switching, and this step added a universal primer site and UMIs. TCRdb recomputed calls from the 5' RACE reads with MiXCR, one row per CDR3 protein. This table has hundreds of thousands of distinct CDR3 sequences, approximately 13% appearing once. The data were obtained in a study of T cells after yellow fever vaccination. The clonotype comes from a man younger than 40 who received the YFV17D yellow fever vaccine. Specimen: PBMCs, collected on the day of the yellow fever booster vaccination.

Here the CDR3 reads CASSLHGQGLDQPQHF. CDR3 sequence (DNA): TGTGCCAGCAGTCTCCACGGCCAGGGGCTGGATCAGCCCCAGCATTTT. The gene calls are TRBV6-1 and TRBJ1-5; TRBD1 is a possible D gene (6 bases). V was cut by 5 bases and J by 5 bases, with 19 bases left in between. The CDR3 runs to 16 residues. Germline V gene data show CDR1 as MNHNS and CDR2 as SASEGT.